Listed below are T cell receptor beta chains from one sample, sequenced in a study of regulatory T cells in long-lasting Graves disease. TCRdb fed the multiplex PCR reads into MiXCR, producing one record per CDR3 protein. Of more than 400,000 distinct CDR3 sequences listed, 15% to 20% are singletons. The same sample was also studied in work on T cells in Graves' hyperthyroidism and ophthalmopathy.

The sample in question was peripheral blood mononuclear cells (PBMCs), obtained at new diagnosis, from a patient treated with antithyroid drugs. These receptors all come from a woman younger than 45 with Graves disease. Both conserved end residues are part of each CDR3. A D gene is named only where the DNA matches it firmly. Clone sizes are given selectively: once, few, many, or a class where the clone is expanded.

d_call	j_call	v_call	clone_size	cdr3_nt	cdr3_aa
NA	TRBJ1-2	TRBV7-9	NA	TGTGCCAGCAGCTTAGTCGAATCGACAGGAGGTCATGGCTACACCTTC	CASSLVESTGGHGYTF
TRBD1	TRBJ1-2	TRBV20-1	many	TGCAGTGCTTTCGGGCAGGGGGGCTATGGCTACACCTTC	CSAFGQGGYGYTF
TRBD2	TRBJ2-7	TRBV20-1	NA	TGCAGTGCTAGAGACAGCGGGACGCCCCTCAACGAGCAGTACTTC	CSARDSGTPLNEQYF
TRBD2	TRBJ2-5	TRBV29-1	NA	TGCAGTGCCGGGGGGACTAGCGGGAGGTACAGACAAGAGACCCAGTACTTC	CSAGGTSGRYRQETQYF
TRBD1	TRBJ1-1	TRBV10-3	few	TGTGCCATCAGCGGGACAGGGGGCGCTGACACTGAAGCTTTCTTT	CAISGTGGADTEAFF
NA	TRBJ2-7	TRBV14	few	TGTGCCAGCAGCCCCACGGGGCTGGGCGAGCAGTACTTC	CASSPTGLGEQYF
NA	TRBJ2-7	TRBV24-1	many	TGTGCCACCAGTGATTTTACCAGCTACGAGCAGTACTTC	CATSDFTSYEQYF
TRBD2	TRBJ2-7	TRBV18	many	TGTGCCAGCTCACCAAGGACTAGCGGGAGCTCCTACGAGCAGTACTTC	CASSPRTSGSSYEQYF
TRBD2	TRBJ2-3	TRBV7-9	few	TGTGCCAGCAGCGAGGGGACTAGCGGGAGCGCAGATACGCAGTATTTT	CASSEGTSGSADTQYF
NA	TRBJ2-7	TRBV27	many	TGTGCCAGCAGTTTATTGGGTTCCCCCTACGAGCAGTACTTC	CASSLLGSPYEQYF
NA	TRBJ2-7	TRBV7-6	many	TGTGCCAGCAGCCCTTGGACCACCGAGGGGGACGAGCAGTACTTC	CASSPWTTEGDEQYF
TRBD2	TRBJ2-7	TRBV7-9	few	TGTGCCAGCAGCACCGGGACTAGATTGAAGCAGTACTTC	CASSTGTRLKQYF
NA	TRBJ1-1	TRBV15	NA	TGTGCCACCAGCAGAGGCCGGGGGGCGTGGGTTCAAGCTTTCTTT	CATSRGRGAWVQAFF
NA	TRBJ2-1	TRBV7-2	many	TGTGCCAGCAGCTTAGAGGCAATAGGGCTGAACAATGAGCAGTTCTTC	CASSLEAIGLNNEQFF
TRBD1	TRBJ1-1	TRBV20-1	few	TGCAGTGCTAGTCCGACAGGGGGCGTGAACACTGAAGCTTTCTTT	CSASPTGGVNTEAFF
NA	TRBJ2-7	TRBV14	many	TGTGCCAGCAGCCAAGTCGAGGGGAACGCCTACGAGCAGTACTTC	CASSQVEGNAYEQYF
TRBD2	TRBJ2-3	TRBV6-2/TRBV6-3	many	TGTGCCAGCAGCCGGAGAGCGGGAGACCCAGATACGCAGTATTTT	CASSRRAGDPDTQYF
TRBD2	TRBJ2-5	TRBV12-3/TRBV12-4	many	TGTGCCAGCAGTGAAAGAGCGGGAGTGGAGACCCAGTACTTC	CASSERAGVETQYF
NA	TRBJ2-7	TRBV5-1	NA	TGCGCCAGCAGCCCCAGGTCGTGGAACGAGCAGTACTTC	CASSPRSWNEQYF
NA	TRBJ2-2	TRBV18	many	TGTGCCAGCTCCCGCTGGTCGACAGACACGAACACCGGGGAGCTGTTTTTT	CASSRWSTDTNTGELFF
NA	TRBJ1-1	TRBV15	many	TGTGCCACCACGGGGGAGCTGGACACTGAAGCTTTCTTT	CATTGELDTEAFF
TRBD2	TRBJ2-7	TRBV6-1	many	TGTGCCAGCAGCCGACCCTTGGGGGGTCGGGACTACTACGAGCAGTACTTC	CASSRPLGGRDYYEQYF
NA	TRBJ2-3	TRBV7-9	many	TGTGCCAGCAGCTTAGCACGACATCCAGATACGCAGTATTTT	CASSLARHPDTQYF
NA	TRBJ1-2	TRBV2	many	TGTGCCAGCAGTGTAGTTCGGGACTATGGCTACACCTTC	CASSVVRDYGYTF
NA	TRBJ1-1	TRBV7-2	many	TGTGCCAGCAGCCGCGACTCAGGAGGATTGAACACTGAAGCTTTCTTT	CASSRDSGGLNTEAFF
TRBD2	TRBJ2-5	TRBV24-1	many	TGTGCCACCAGTGATCAACGGACTAGCGGAGGGATCCAAGAGACCCAGTACTTC	CATSDQRTSGGIQETQYF
NA	TRBJ2-1	TRBV28	many	TGTGCCAGCAGGTCCGGAAGGATCAGCTCCTACAATGAGCAGTTCTTC	CASRSGRISSYNEQFF
NA	TRBJ2-1	TRBV28	many	TGTGCCAGCAGTTCGCTTACCAGGGACTTATACTACAATGAGCAGTTCTTC	CASSSLTRDLYYNEQFF
TRBD2	TRBJ2-1	TRBV3-1	many	TGTGCCAGCACTTTTACTAGCGGGAGGGCTCGGATCACCAATGAGCAGTTCTTC	CASTFTSGRARITNEQFF
TRBD2	TRBJ2-7	TRBV12-3/TRBV12-4	many	TGTGCCAGCACCAACTTTGGGGAGGGGCAATACGAGCAGTACTTC	CASTNFGEGQYEQYF
TRBD1	TRBJ1-1	TRBV18	many	TGTGCCAGCTCACCGGAGACAGGGATGCACACTGAAGCTTTCTTT	CASSPETGMHTEAFF
NA	TRBJ1-5	TRBV12-3/TRBV12-4	few	TGTGCCAGCAACTTGGGGGATCAGCCCCAGCATTTT	CASNLGDQPQHF
NA	TRBJ2-7	TRBV27	few	TGTGCCAGCAGTTTAGGGTCTAGGTCGGGGGAGCAGTACTTC	CASSLGSRSGEQYF
NA	TRBJ1-1	TRBV28	many	TGTGCCAGCAGTCCATGGGCTAGGGGGGAAGCTTTCTTT	CASSPWARGEAFF
TRBD2	TRBJ2-2	TRBV3-1	NA	TGTGCCAGCAGCCGCCATCCGGGACTAGCGGGTTACACCGGGGAGCTGTTTTTT	CASSRHPGLAGYTGELFF
NA	TRBJ1-2	TRBV28	many	TGTGCCAGCAGTTGGCAGAACTATGGCTACACCTTC	CASSWQNYGYTF
TRBD1	TRBJ1-6	TRBV7-3	many	TGCGCCAGCAGCCGGGACAGAAATTCACCCCTCCACTTT	CASSRDRNSPLHF
NA	TRBJ2-3	TRBV5-1	many	TGCGCCAGCAGCCAGCTGGCGGAGGCAGATACGCAGTATTTT	CASSQLAEADTQYF
TRBD1	TRBJ1-1	TRBV12-3/TRBV12-4	many	TGTGCCAGCAGTTTAGGAATGGGACAGGGGTATGGTGAAGCTTTCTTT	CASSLGMGQGYGEAFF
TRBD2	TRBJ2-1	TRBV7-9	many	TGTGCCAGCACCCCCGGGTTGCAGGGAGGGAATGAGCAGTTCTTC	CASTPGLQGGNEQFF
NA	TRBJ2-5	TRBV20-1	many	TGCAGTGCTAGAGATCTGGGCAGGGGAGAGACCCAGTACTTC	CSARDLGRGETQYF
TRBD2	TRBJ2-3	TRBV5-1	few	TGCGCCAGCAGCCGGGGGGAAGCTCAGTCCGCAGATACGCAGTATTTT	CASSRGEAQSADTQYF